The table lists the clone carrying this T cell receptor (beta chain) with many counts. Its target is unknown. The sample originates from a study of human T cells and chemical hapten exposure. The study, taken as a whole, reports: No change in TCRs above 1 in 1000 frequency was produced by DPC sensitization.

The germline V gene encodes CDR1 SGHVS and CDR2 FNYEAQ. V was trimmed by 5 bases and J by 2 bases, leaving 14 bases between them. The CDR3 runs 15 residues. TCRdb recomputed calls from the 5' RACE reads with MiXCR, one row per CDR3 protein. The table shows roughly 81,000 distinct CDR3 sequences, with about 7.7% occurring only once. Whole blood that had not been fractionated was the source of extracted total RNA. J is TRBJ2-3 and V is TRBV7-6; D ambiguous. This TCR was recovered from a male donor in good health. The CDR3 DNA reads as TGTGCCAGCAGCCGTGATCCCGAATACACAGATACGCAGTATTTT. Protein: CASSRDPEYTDTQYF.